Following are 20 T cell receptor beta chains from one sample sequenced in a study of control samples from healthy donors and cancer patients. Profiling relied on immunoSEQ multiplex PCR, and the TCRdb table lists in-frame clones only, not all of them. The sample consists of around 130,000 clones, about nine tenths of them appearing once. The sample consisted of PBMCs. The receptors were sampled from a man aged 45 to 65 with head and neck cancer.

The chain carries TRBV27 and TRBJ2-1; 11 bases map to TRBD1. CDR1 and CDR2 from the germline V gene are MNHEY and SMNVEV (reference sequence). J lost 11 bases, V lost 6 bases, and 9 bases had no gene match. This CDR3 region has 14 residues. CDR3 sequence reads: CASSPGQGGSKQFF. The CDR3 DNA follows: TGTGCCAGCAGCCCGGGACAGGGGGGTTCTAAGCAGTTCTTC.

This clone was seen a single time. The chain uses TRBV11-3 and TRBJ1-5; D not resolved. The V gene lost 3 bases and the J gene lost 6 bases, with 18 bases spanning the gap. Germline V gives CDR1 SGHNT, CDR2 YENEEA. The CDR3 sequence is 16 residues long. This chain's CDR3 is CASSFLGSGWSQPQHF. As DNA, the CDR3 is TGTGCCAGCAGCTTCCTGGGGTCGGGTTGGAGTCAGCCCCAGCATTTT.

The V and J genes are TRBV3-1 (or the pseudogene TRBV3-2) and TRBJ1-1, with D possibly matching TRBD1 (5 bases). V lost 9 bases, J lost 0 bases, and 14 bases lay in between. Germline CDR1 and CDR2: LGHDT and YNNKEL (reference sequence). The CDR3 consists of 14 residues. CDR3 in amino acids: CASRDSPMNTEAFF. As DNA, the CDR3 is TGTGCCAGTAGAGACAGCCCGATGAACACTGAAGCTTTCTTT.

The count of this clone is one. The V and J genes are TRBV6-5 and TRBJ2-1, with D tentatively TRBD2 (6 bases). Germline CDR1 is MNHEY and CDR2 is SVGAGI. The CDR3 has 15 amino acids. V lost 0 bases, J lost 8 bases, and 14 bases lay in between. CDR3 sequence: CASSYSGLANDEQFF. The CDR3 nucleotides are TGTGCCAGCAGTTACTCAGGCCTAGCGAACGATGAGCAGTTCTTC.

The gene calls are TRBV28 and TRBJ1-4, with D possibly being TRBD1 (5 bases). The V end was cut by 5 bases, the J end by 3 bases, with 13 bases between. The germline V gene encodes CDR1 MDHEN and CDR2 SYDVKM. This CDR3 spans 15 amino acids. The DNA for the CDR3 is TGTGCCAGCAGTCTACCAGGGTCGGCTAATGAAAAACTGTTTTTT. It codes for CASSLPGSANEKLFF.

This chain connects TRBV2 to TRBJ1-1, with D unclear. From germline, CDR1 is SNHLY and CDR2 FYNNEI. Trimming left V 11 bases short and J 4 bases short, with 11 bases between. The length of the CDR3 is 11 residues. The CDR3 sequence: CAFLRFTEAFF. Here the CDR3 DNA reads TGTGCCTTTCTCCGGTTCACTGAAGCTTTCTTT.

This chain connects TRBV7-9 to TRBJ2-4; 11 bases line up with TRBD2. Germline CDR1 is SEHNR and CDR2 is FQNEAQ (reference sequence). The junction had 8 bases not matched to a gene; V was cut back by 1 base and J by 6 bases. The CDR3 has 17 residues. The CDR3 sequence is CASSLVGSGRVGNIQYF. DNA of the CDR3: TGTGCCAGCAGCTTAGTGGGTAGCGGGAGGGTCGGAAACATTCAGTACTTC.

In its sample, this clone was seen once. The CDR3: CASSHSGRSYNEQFF. In DNA, the CDR3 is TGTGCCAGCAGCCATAGCGGGAGAAGTTACAATGAGCAGTTCTTC. The chain employs TRBV5-6 and TRBJ2-1, with 9 bases fitting TRBD2. The J segment lost 4 bases and the V segment lost 4 bases, leaving 6 bases of the junction unmatched. Germline V gene data show CDR1 as SGHDT and CDR2 as YYEEEE. The CDR3 has 15 amino acids.

The chain recombines TRBV19 with TRBJ2-7; possibly TRBD1 for D (5 bases). Trimming pared 2 bases from V and 5 bases from J, leaving 16 bases between. This CDR3 has 15 amino acids. The germline CDR1 and CDR2 sequences are LNHDA and SQIVND (reference sequence). Here the CDR3 DNA reads TGTGCCAGTAGTATAAGTCTCTCCAGGGCCAACGAGCAGTACTTC. Translation gives CASSISLSRANEQYF. Full variable domain (outside the CDR3, taken from reference TRBV19 and TRBJ2-7): DGGITQSPKYLFRKEGQNVTLSCEQNLNHDAMYWYRQDPGQGLRLIYYSQIVNDFQKGDIAEGYSVSREKKESFPLTVTSAQKNPTAFYLCASSISLSRANEQYFGPGTRLTVT.

The rearrangement joins TRBV27 to TRBJ2-1; tentatively, D is TRBD1 (6 bases). Germline V gene data show CDR1 as MNHEY and CDR2 as SMNVEV (reference sequence). The CDR3 is 14 amino acids. V lost 8 bases and J lost 4, with 15 bases in between. The CDR3 region has the DNA TGTGCCAGCGCCCTCGCCGACAGGTACAATGAGCAGTTCTTC. This codes for CASALADRYNEQFF.

The rearrangement joins TRBV2 to TRBJ1-2, with 7 nucleotides matching TRBD1. Germline assignment: CDR1 SNHLY and CDR2 FYNNEI. J was trimmed by 2 bases and V by 2 bases; bases with no gene match: 2. The CDR3 extends over 14 amino acids. The CDR3 here is CASSEQGGNYGYTF. Written as DNA, the CDR3 is TGTGCCAGCAGTGAACAGGGGGGAAACTATGGCTACACCTTC.

This sequence joins TRBV10-3 and TRBJ2-7; D is uncertain. V shed 4 bases and J shed 4 bases, with 8 bases lying between them. This CDR3 is 12 amino acids long. Germline V gene lookup returns CDR1 ENHRY and CDR2 SYGVKD. The CDR3 DNA follows: TGTGCCATCAGTGCAGTTCGGTACGAGCAGTACTTC. Its translation: CAISAVRYEQYF.

This clone occurred once. The chain employs TRBV14 and TRBJ1-6, with D possibly matching TRBD1 (5 bases). The CDR3 is made up of 17 amino acids. Trimming took off 3 bases at V and 0 bases at J, with 12 bases between the two ends. Germline V gene data show CDR1 as SGHDN and CDR2 as FVKESK. CDR3 sequence reads: CASSHMRGSSYNSPLHF. CDR3 sequence (DNA): TGTGCCAGCAGCCACATGAGGGGTAGCTCCTATAATTCACCCCTCCACTTT.

This chain connects TRBV3-1 (or the pseudogene TRBV3-2) to TRBJ2-4, with D unclear. Germline V gene data show CDR1 as LGHDT and CDR2 as YNNKEL (reference sequence). Trimming removed 4 bases at V and 0 bases at J, with 10 bases between. CDR3 length equals 15 residues. The CDR3 reads CASSPLSSAKNIQYF. In DNA form, the CDR3 reads TGTGCCAGCAGCCCGCTAAGTTCAGCCAAAAACATTCAGTACTTC.

This chain uses TRBV6-5 with TRBJ2-5; a possible D gene is TRBD1 (6 bases). This CDR3 is built from 15 residues. Germline lookup yields CDR1 MNHEY and CDR2 SVGAGI. V lost 5 bases, J lost 5 bases, and 18 bases lay in between. The CDR3 loop reads CASSQYLQGDETQYF. The CDR3 DNA reads TGTGCCAGCAGTCAATACCTACAGGGAGACGAGACCCAGTACTTC.

J is TRBJ2-1 and V is TRBV30; TRBD2 agrees at 9 bases. The CDR3 consists of 15 residues. Germline V gene sequence: CDR1 GTSNPN, CDR2 SVGIG (reference sequence). Trimming removed 3 bases from V and 10 bases from J; junction bases left unmatched: 13. CDR3 sequence (DNA): TGTGCCTGGAGCGCCGTGGCTAGCGGGGCGGGGGAGCAGTTCTTC. This codes for CAWSAVASGAGEQFF.

V and J are TRBV9 and TRBJ1-2; 11 bases are shared with TRBD1. CDR3 length equals 15 residues. V gave up 4 bases and J gave up 6 bases; unmatched junction bases: 8. CDR1 and CDR2 from the germline V gene are SGDLS and YYNGEE. The CDR3 here is CASSPNPDRGHGYTF. The CDR3 DNA follows: TGTGCCAGCAGCCCTAATCCGGACAGGGGGCATGGCTACACCTTC.

The chain carries TRBV19 and TRBJ1-2; no definite D call. Between the trimmed V and J ends, which lost 5 bases and 4 bases, there was a span of 11 bases. CDR3 length: 13 residues. Per the germline V gene, CDR1 is LNHDA and CDR2 is SQIVND (reference sequence). DNA of the CDR3: TGTGCCAGTAGTCCCCCCGGTATCTATGGCTACACCTTC. This codes for CASSPPGIYGYTF.

The rearrangement uses TRBV19 and TRBJ2-5, with TRBD2 as a possible D gene (6 bases). The CDR3 has 17 residues. CDR1 is LNHDA and CDR2 is SQIVND in the germline V gene (reference sequence). The ends were cut back, 1 base at V and 5 bases at J, with 20 bases in the middle. CDR3 sequence (DNA): TGTGCCAGTAGTATAGTGTTTGGAGGGGCCGTTGGGGAGACCCAGTACTTC. This translates into CASSIVFGGAVGETQYF. Drawing the rest from reference TRBV19 and TRBJ2-5, the complete variable domain is DGGITQSPKYLFRKEGQNVTLSCEQNLNHDAMYWYRQDPGQGLRLIYYSQIVNDFQKGDIAEGYSVSREKKESFPLTVTSAQKNPTAFYLCASSIVFGGAVGETQYFGPGTRLLVL.

This rearrangement joins TRBV5-1 to TRBJ1-1; the match to TRBD1 covers 9 bases. Germline V gene sequence: CDR1 SGHRS, CDR2 YFSETQ. The CDR3 extends over 15 amino acids. The J segment lost 4 bases and the V segment lost 0 bases, leaving 4 bases of the junction unmatched. In DNA form, the CDR3 reads TGCGCCAGCAGCTTGGCCGGACAGGGGATCACTGAAGCTTTCTTT. As protein: CASSLAGQGITEAFF.